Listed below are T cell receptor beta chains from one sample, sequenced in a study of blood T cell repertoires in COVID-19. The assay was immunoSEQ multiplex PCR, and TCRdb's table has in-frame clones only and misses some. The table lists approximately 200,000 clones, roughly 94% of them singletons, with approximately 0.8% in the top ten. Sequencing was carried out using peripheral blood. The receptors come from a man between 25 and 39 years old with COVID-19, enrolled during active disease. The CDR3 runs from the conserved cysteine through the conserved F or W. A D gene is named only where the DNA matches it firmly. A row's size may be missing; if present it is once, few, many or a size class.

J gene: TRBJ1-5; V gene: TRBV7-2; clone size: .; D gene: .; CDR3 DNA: TGTGCCAGCAGCTTTTGGGGGCAGAGCAATCAGCCCCAGCATTTT; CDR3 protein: CASSFWGQSNQPQHF
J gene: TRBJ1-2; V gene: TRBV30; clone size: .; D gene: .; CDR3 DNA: TGTGCCTGGAGTGTAGAGGGACTTCACTATGGCTACACCTTC; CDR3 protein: CAWSVEGLHYGYTF
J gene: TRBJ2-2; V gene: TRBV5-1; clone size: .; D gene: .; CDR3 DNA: TGCGCCAGCAGCTTGGCTAGCGAGGTGGCCGGGGAGCTGTTTTTT; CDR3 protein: CASSLASEVAGELFF
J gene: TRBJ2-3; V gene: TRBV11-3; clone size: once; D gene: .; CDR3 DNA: TGTGCCAGCAGCGCAACGGGTGGGTCGAAGAATACGCAGTATTTT; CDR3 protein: CASSATGGSKNTQYF
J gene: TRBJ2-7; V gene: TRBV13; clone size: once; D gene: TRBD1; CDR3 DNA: TGTGCCAGCAGCCCCGGGACAGCTAATGAGCAGTACTTC; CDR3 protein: CASSPGTANEQYF
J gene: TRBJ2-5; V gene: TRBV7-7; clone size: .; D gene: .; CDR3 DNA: TGTGCCAGCAGCTCTCATCTGACGGGGGAGACCCAGTACTTC; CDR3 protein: CASSSHLTGETQYF
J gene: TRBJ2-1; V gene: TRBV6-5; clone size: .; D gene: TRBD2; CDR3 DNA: TGTGCCAGCAGTTACTCGCCTAGCGGTACCTACAATGAGCAGTTCTTC; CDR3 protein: CASSYSPSGTYNEQFF
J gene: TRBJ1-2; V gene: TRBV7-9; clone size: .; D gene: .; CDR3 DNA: TGTGCCAGCAGCACTCCTCCTGACAGCTACAACTATGGCTACACCTTC; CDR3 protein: CASSTPPDSYNYGYTF
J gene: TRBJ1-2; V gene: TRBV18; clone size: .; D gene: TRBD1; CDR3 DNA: TGTGCCAGCTCTCTCGGACAGGGATACTATGGCTACACCTTC; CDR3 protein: CASSLGQGYYGYTF
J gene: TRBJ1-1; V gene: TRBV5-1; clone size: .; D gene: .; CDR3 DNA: TGCGCCAGCAGCTTCACCCCGGGGGGGGGCTCGACTGAAGCTTTCTTT; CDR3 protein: CASSFTPGGGSTEAFF
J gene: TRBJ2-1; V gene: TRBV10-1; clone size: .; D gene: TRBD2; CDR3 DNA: TGCGCCAGCAGCGGAGCTAGCGGGGGGGCTTGGAGCTCCTACAATGAGCAGTTCTTC; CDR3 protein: CASSGASGGAWSSYNEQFF
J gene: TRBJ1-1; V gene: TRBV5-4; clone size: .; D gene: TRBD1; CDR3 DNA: TGTGCCAGCAGCTACAGGGGAGGGAACACTGAAGCTTTCTTT; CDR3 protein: CASSYRGGNTEAFF
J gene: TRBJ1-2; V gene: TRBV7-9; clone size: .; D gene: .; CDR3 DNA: TGTGCCAGCAGCTTAGACAGGGAGAGGGGCTATGGCTACACCTTC; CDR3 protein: CASSLDRERGYGYTF
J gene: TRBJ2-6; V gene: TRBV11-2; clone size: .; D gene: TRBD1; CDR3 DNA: TGTGCCAGCAGCCCCTCCCCTTGGCGACAGGGCTCTGGGGCCAACGTCCTGACTTTC; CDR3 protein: CASSPSPWRQGSGANVLTF
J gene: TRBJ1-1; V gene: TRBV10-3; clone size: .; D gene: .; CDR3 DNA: TGTGCCATCAGTGATTCGGGTAGCGGAAACACTGAAGCTTTCTTT; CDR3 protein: CAISDSGSGNTEAFF
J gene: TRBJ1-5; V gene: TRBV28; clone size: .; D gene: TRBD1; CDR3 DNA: TGTGCCAGCAGTGAGGTGGGGACAGGCAATCAGCCCCAGCATTTT; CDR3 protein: CASSEVGTGNQPQHF
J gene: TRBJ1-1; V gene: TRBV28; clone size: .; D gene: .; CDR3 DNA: TGTGCCAGCAGTTTGAGGTTGACTGAAGCTTTCTTT; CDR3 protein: CASSLRLTEAFF
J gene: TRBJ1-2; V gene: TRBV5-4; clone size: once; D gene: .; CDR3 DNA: TGTGCCAGCAGCTTGGATGGGACTTTGTATGGCTACACCTTC; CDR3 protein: CASSLDGTLYGYTF
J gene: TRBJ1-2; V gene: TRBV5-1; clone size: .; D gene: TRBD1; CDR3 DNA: TGCGCCAGCAGTATTACAGGGGGCGCTAACTATGGCTACACCTTC; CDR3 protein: CASSITGGANYGYTF
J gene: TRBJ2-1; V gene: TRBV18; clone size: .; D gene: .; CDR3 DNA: TGTGCCAGCTCACCACTAGCATCGCGGCGGAATGAGCAGTTCTTC; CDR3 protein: CASSPLASRRNEQFF
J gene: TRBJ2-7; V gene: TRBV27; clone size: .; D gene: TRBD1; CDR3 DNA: TGTGCCAGCAGTCCCCAGGGACAGACCTACGAGCAGTACTTC; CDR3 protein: CASSPQGQTYEQYF
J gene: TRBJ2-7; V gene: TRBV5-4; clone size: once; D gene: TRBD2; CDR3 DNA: TGTGCCAGCAGCTCTGGCGGGGGGTCCTACGAGCAGTACTTC; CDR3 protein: CASSSGGGSYEQYF
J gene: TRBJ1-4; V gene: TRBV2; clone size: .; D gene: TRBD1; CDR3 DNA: TGTGCCAGCAGTGAGGACAGGGGGACCTGTTTTTTT; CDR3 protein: CASSEDRGTCFF
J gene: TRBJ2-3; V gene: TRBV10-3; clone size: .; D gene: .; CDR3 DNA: TGTGCCATAAAATCGGGGGACGCACCTGATACGCAGTATTTT; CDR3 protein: CAIKSGDAPDTQYF
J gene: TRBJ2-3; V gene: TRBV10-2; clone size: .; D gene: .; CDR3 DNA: TGCGCCAGCAGTGAAGCATTTCTGGATACGCAGTATTTT; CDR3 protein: CASSEAFLDTQYF
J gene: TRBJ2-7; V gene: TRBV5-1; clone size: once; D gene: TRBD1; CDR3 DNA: TGCGCCAGCAGCTTAACAGGGGGAATGGGGGAGCAGTACTTC; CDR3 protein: CASSLTGGMGEQYF
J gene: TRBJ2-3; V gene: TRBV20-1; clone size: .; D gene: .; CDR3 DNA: TGCAGTGCTAGTCGGGGCACAGATACGCAGTATTTT; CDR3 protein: CSASRGTDTQYF
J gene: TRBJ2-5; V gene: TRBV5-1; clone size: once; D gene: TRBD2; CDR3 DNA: TGCGCCAGCAGCTTTGCGGGGGGGCAGGAGACCCAGTACTTC; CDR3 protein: CASSFAGGQETQYF
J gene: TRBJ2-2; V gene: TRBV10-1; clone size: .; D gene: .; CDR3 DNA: TGCGCCAGCAGTGAACAGGCCAACACCGGGGAGCTGTTTTTT; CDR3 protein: CASSEQANTGELFF
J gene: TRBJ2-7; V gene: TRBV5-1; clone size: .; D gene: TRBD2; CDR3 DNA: TGCGCCAGCAGCCTGTACGGGGGGTCCTACGAGCAGTACTTC; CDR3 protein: CASSLYGGSYEQYF
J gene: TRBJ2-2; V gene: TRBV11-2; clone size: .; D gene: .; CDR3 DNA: TGTGCCAGCAGCTTAGGGGACTTCGGGGTCGGGGAGCTGTTTTTT; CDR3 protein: CASSLGDFGVGELFF
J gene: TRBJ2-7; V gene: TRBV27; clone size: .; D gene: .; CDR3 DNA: TGTGCCAGCAGCCCATCGCAGGCCTACGAGCAGTACTTC; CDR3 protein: CASSPSQAYEQYF
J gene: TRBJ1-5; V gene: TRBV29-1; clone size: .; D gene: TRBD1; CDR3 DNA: TGCAGCGTTGTGGACAGGGATCAGCCCCAGCATTTT; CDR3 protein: CSVVDRDQPQHF
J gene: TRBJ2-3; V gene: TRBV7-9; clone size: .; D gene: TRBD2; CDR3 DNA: TGTGCCAGCAATGCGGGGGGCGCAGATACGCAGTATTTT; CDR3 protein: CASNAGGADTQYF
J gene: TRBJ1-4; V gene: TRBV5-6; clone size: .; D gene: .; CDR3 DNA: TGTGCCAGCGGGGCTGGGGCCCTGGGGGAAAAACTGTTTTTT; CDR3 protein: CASGAGALGEKLFF
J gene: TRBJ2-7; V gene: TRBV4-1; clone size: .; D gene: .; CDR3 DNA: TGCGCCAGCAGCCATGGCCGGGACACCTCCTACGAGCAGTACTTC; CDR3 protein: CASSHGRDTSYEQYF
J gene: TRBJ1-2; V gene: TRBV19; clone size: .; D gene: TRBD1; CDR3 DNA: TGTGCCAGTTCGGACAGGGCCTATGGCTACACCTTC; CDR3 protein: CASSDRAYGYTF
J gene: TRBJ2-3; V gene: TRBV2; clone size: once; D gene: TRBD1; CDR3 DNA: TGTGCCAGCAGCCCCGACAGGGGCACAGATACGCAGTATTTT; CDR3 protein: CASSPDRGTDTQYF
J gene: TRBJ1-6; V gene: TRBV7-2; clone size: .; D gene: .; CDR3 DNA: TGTGCCAGCAGCTTAGGAGGTACCTATAATTCACCCCTCCACTTT; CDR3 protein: CASSLGGTYNSPLHF
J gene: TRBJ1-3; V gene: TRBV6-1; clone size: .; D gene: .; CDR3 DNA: TGTGCCAGCAGTGCCCGAAGAGGTGGGGCTGGTGGCACCATATATTTT; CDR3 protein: CASSARRGGAGGTIYF
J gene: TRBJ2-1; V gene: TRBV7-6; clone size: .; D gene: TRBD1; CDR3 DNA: TGTGCCAGCAGCTTAGCGCCCGACAGGGGGAATGAGCAGTTCTTC; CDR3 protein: CASSLAPDRGNEQFF
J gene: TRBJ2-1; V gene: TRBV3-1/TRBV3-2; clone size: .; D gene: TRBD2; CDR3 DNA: TGTGCCAGCAGCCAATCCGGGGGGGCAGGGAATGAGCAGTTCTTC; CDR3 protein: CASSQSGGAGNEQFF
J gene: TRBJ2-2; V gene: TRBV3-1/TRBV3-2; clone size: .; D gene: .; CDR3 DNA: TGTGCCAGCAGCCAAGATCTGAACACCGGGGAGCTGTTTTTT; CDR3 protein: CASSQDLNTGELFF
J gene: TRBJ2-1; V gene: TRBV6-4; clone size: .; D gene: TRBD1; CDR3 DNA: TGTGCCAGCAGTCCCGGGACAGGTTCTGTCAATGAGCAGTTCTTC; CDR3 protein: CASSPGTGSVNEQFF
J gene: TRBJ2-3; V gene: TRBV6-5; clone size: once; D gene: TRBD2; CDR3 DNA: TGTGCCAGCAGTTGGCTAGCGGGGGGGCGCACAGATACGCAGTATTTT; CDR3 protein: CASSWLAGGRTDTQYF
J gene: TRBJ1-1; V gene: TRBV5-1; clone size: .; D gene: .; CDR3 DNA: TGCGCCAGCAGCTTAGGACAGACGAACACTGAAGCTTTCTTT; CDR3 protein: CASSLGQTNTEAFF
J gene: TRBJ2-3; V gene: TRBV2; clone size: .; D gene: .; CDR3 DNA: TGTGCCAGCCACAGACAGGACAGCACAGATACGCAGTATTTT; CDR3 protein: CASHRQDSTDTQYF
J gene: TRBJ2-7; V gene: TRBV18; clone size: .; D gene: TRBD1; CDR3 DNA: TGTGCCAGCTCGTCCGGGACAGGGGGCTACGAGCAGTACTTC; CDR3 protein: CASSSGTGGYEQYF
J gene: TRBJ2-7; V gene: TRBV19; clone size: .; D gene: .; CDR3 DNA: TGTGCCAGTAGTATCATTTCACAGGGTCACCTCTACGAGCAGTACTTC; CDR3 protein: CASSIISQGHLYEQYF
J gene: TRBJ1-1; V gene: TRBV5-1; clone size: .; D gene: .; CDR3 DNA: TGCGCCAGCAGCTTGGGGCTTACACAGGGAATGGGCACTGAAGCTTTCTTT; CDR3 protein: CASSLGLTQGMGTEAFF
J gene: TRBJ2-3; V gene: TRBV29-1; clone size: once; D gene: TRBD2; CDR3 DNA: TGCAGCGTTGAAGATCTAGTTAGCGGGGGCTCCACAGATACGCAGTATTTT; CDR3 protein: CSVEDLVSGGSTDTQYF
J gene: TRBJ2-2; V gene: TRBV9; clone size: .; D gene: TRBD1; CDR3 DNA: TGTGCCAGCAGCGTAGATTCAGGGGGCTTCACCGGGGAGCTGTTTTTT; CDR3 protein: CASSVDSGGFTGELFF
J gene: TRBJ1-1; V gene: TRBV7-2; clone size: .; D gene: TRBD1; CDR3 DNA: TGTGCCAGCAGCTTTTGGACAGGAATGAACACTGAAGCTTTCTTT; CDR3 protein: CASSFWTGMNTEAFF
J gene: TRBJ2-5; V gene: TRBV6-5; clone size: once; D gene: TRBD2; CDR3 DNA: TGTGCCACCGCCGTCCGGGGGGGTGGAGAGACCCAGTACTTC; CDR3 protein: CATAVRGGGETQYF
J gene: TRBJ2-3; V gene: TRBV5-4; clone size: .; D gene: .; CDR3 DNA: TGTGCCAGCAGCTTGGCAGGGACAGATACGCAGTATTTT; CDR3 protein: CASSLAGTDTQYF
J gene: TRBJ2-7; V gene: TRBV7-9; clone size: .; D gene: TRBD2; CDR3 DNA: TGTGCCAGCAGCCCTCAGCGGGGGGCCTACGAGCAGTACTTC; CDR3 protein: CASSPQRGAYEQYF
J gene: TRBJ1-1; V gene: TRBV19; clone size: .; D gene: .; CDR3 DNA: TGTGCCAGTAGTACTGTGGGCTTTACTGAAGCTTTCTTT; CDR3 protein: CASSTVGFTEAFF
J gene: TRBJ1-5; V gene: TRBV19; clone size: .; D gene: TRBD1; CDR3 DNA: TGTGCCAGTAGTGCTACCTGGGAAGGGACAGGTCTCGGTCAGCCCCAGCATTTT; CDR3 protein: CASSATWEGTGLGQPQHF
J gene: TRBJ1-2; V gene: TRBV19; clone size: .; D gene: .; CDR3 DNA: TGTGCCAGTAGTGTACAGGGCCCCGCTAACTATGGCTACACCTTC; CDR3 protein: CASSVQGPANYGYTF
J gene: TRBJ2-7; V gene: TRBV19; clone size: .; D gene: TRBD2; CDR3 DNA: TGTGCCAGTAGTGAACTAGCGGGGGGGCCCGGGGAGCAGTACTTC; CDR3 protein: CASSELAGGPGEQYF